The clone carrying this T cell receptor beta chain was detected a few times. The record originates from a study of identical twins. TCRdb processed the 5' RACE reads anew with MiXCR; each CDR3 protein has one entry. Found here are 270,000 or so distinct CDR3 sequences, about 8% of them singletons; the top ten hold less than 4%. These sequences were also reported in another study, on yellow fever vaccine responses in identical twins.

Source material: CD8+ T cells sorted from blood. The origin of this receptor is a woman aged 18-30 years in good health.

The CDR3 sequence is CSKDHFTDTQYF. CDR3 bases: TGCAGTAAGGACCACTTCACAGATACGCAGTATTTT. The genes are TRBV20-1 and TRBJ2-3; no clear D gene. This CDR3 contains 12 residues. The germline V gene encodes CDR1 DFQATT and CDR2 SNEGSKA (reference sequence). Between the trimmed V and J ends, which lost 8 bases and 2 bases, there was a span of 11 bases.